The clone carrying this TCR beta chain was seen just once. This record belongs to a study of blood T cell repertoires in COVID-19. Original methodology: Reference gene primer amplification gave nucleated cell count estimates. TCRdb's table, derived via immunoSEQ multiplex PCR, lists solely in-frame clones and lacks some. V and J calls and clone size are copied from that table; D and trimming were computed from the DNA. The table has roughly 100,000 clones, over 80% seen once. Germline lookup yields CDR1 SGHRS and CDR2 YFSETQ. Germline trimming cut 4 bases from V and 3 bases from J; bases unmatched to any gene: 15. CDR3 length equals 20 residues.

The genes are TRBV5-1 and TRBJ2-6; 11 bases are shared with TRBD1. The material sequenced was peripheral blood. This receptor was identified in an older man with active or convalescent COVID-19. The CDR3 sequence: CASSETSGQGATSGANVLTF. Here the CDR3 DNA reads TGCGCCAGCAGCGAAACATCAGGACAGGGGGCGACTAGTGGGGCCAACGTCCTGACTTTC.